The 21 T cell receptor beta chains below come from one sample, sequenced in a study of cytomegalovirus exposure and HLA in healthy donors. The PCR was carried out with 60 Vbeta primers and 13 Jbeta primers. Generated by immunoSEQ multiplex PCR, the TCRdb table keeps only in-frame clones and is missing some. The repertoire holds over 130,000 clones, with 80% as singletons. The sample comprised PBMCs. These receptors were collected from a man aged 50-60 years in good health and CMV-seronegative.

This clone was seen more than once but under ten times. V usage is TRBV7-2 and J usage is TRBJ1-1; unclear D gene. Germline assignment: CDR1 SGHTA and CDR2 FQGNSA. V gave up 4 bases and J gave up 3 bases, with 15 bases separating them. This CDR3 has 15 residues. The CDR3 sequence is CASSSGRGGDTEAFF. In nucleotides, the CDR3 is TGTGCCAGCAGCTCTGGCCGGGGAGGCGACACTGAAGCTTTCTTT.

The CDR3 coding sequence is TGTGCCAGCAGTTTCGGGGGACAGCAAACCGGGGAGCTGTTTTTT. It encodes CASSFGGQQTGELFF. The chain carries TRBV28 and TRBJ2-2; D is perhaps TRBD1 (7 bases). Germline-derived CDR1 and CDR2 are MDHEN and SYDVKM. The CDR3 runs to 15 residues. Trimming pared 3 bases from V and 5 bases from J, leaving 13 bases between.

The rearrangement links TRBV5-4 to TRBJ2-1, with 7 bases identical to TRBD2. Losses at the gene ends were 4 bases for V and 7 bases for J; bases not matched to a gene: 8. The V gene's germline CDR1 is SGHNT and CDR2 YYREEE (reference sequence). This CDR3 comprises 14 residues. CDR3 in DNA: TGTGCCAGCAGCCCTCTAGCGGAATCTAATGAGCAGTTCTTC. As protein: CASSPLAESNEQFF.

This chain connects TRBV29-1 to TRBJ2-2; no clear D. This CDR3 is built from 15 residues. CDR1 and CDR2 from the germline V gene are SQVTM and ANQGSEA. Trimming removed 7 bases from V and 0 bases from J, with 15 bases in between. The CDR3 DNA follows: TGCAGCGCCAAGGTCGACACCACGAACACCGGGGAGCTGTTTTTT. Protein product: CSAKVDTTNTGELFF.

The chain uses TRBV25-1 and TRBJ1-4; possible D gene TRBD1, 6 bases. Trimming stripped 4 bases from V and 7 bases from J, with 13 bases between. The germline gives CDR1 MGHDK, CDR2 SYGVNS. There are 14 residues in the CDR3. CDR3 sequence: CASSGGGRSEKLFF. CDR3 in DNA: TGTGCCAGCAGTGGAGGGGGTAGAAGTGAAAAACTGTTTTTT.

This chain connects TRBV4-1 to TRBJ2-1; no clear D gene. The CDR3 extends over 15 amino acids. Germline V lookup: CDR1 MGHRA, CDR2 YSYEKL. The germline V and J ends were trimmed by 0 bases and 6 bases, with 12 bases remaining between them. The CDR3 nucleotides read TGCGCCAGCAGCCAAGATGTTAGTTTTCGCAATGAGCAGTTCTTC. Translating gives CASSQDVSFRNEQFF.

The chain uses TRBV6-1 and TRBJ1-1; 12 nucleotides align to TRBD1. CDR1 MNHNS and CDR2 SASEGT come from the germline V gene. After removal of 5 bases from V and 6 bases from J, the junction contained 4 bases not matched to a gene. This CDR3 is 14 amino acids long. The CDR3 loop reads CASSPGQGASEAFF. The CDR3 bases are TGTGCCAGCAGTCCGGGACAGGGGGCCTCTGAAGCTTTCTTT.

The chain links TRBV5-4 to TRBJ2-3, with 7 bases fitting TRBD1. Trimming removed 3 bases from V and 3 bases from J; junction bases left unmatched: 4. Germline CDR1 SGHNT, CDR2 YYREEE (reference sequence). The length of the CDR3 is 14 residues. CDR3 sequence reads: CASSSGQVTDTQYF. CDR3 coding DNA: TGTGCCAGCAGCTCTGGACAGGTTACAGATACGCAGTATTTT. Together with reference TRBV5-4 and TRBJ2-3, the CDR3 gives the full variable domain: ETGVTQSPTHLIKTRGQQVTLRCSSQSGHNTVSWYQQALGQGPQFIFQYYREEENGRGNFPPRFSGLQFPNYSSELNVNALELDDSALYLCASSSGQVTDTQYFGPGTRLTVL.

As to this clone: Distinct nucleotide sequences in the sample also encode this CDR3. The rearrangement links TRBV29-1 to TRBJ1-1, with D hard to call. Trimming removed 8 bases at V and 0 bases at J, with 16 bases between. The CDR3 contains 14 residues. CDR1 is SQVTM, CDR2 ANQGSEA, per germline. For the CDR3, the DNA is TGCAGCCTCTCTCCCGGCGGAATGAACACTGAAGCTTTCTTT. Translating it yields CSLSPGGMNTEAFF.

V is TRBV30 and J is TRBJ2-5; D gene ambiguous. The J call may be in error: the DNA end matches TRBJ2-7 better. The CDR3 is 11 residues long. Per germline, CDR1 GTSNPN and CDR2 SVGIG (reference sequence). CDR3: CAWSSFYEQYF. CDR3 coding DNA: TGTGCCTGGAGCTCTTTCTACGAGCAGTACTTC.

The chain carries TRBV30 and TRBJ1-1; 9 bases fit TRBD1. Trimming cost V 2 bases and J 1 base; bases outside gene matches: 8. Germline assignment: CDR1 GTSNPN and CDR2 SVGIG (reference sequence). CDR3 length equals 16 residues. The DNA of the CDR3 is TGTGCCTGGAGTAAAGGTCGACAGGGGGAGAACACTGAAGCTTTCTTT. Translated: CAWSKGRQGENTEAFF.

J is TRBJ2-1 and V is TRBV5-6, with TRBD2 as a possible D gene (6 bases). Germline CDR1 SGHDT, CDR2 YYEEEE. This CDR3 comprises 14 residues. V was pared by 4 bases and J by 3 bases, with 11 bases between. The CDR3 DNA reads TGTGCCAGCAGCCTCGGACTAAGCTACAATGAGCAGTTCTTC. This codes for CASSLGLSYNEQFF.

The chain employs TRBV5-1 and TRBJ2-1; TRBD2 matches 10 bases. Trimming at V came to 1 base and at J to 8 bases, leaving 6 bases not matched to a gene. The CDR3 length is 15 residues. Germline V gene lookup returns CDR1 SGHRS and CDR2 YFSETQ. DNA of the CDR3: TGCGCCAGCAGCTTGTGGAGCGGGGGGGCCTATGAGCAGTTCTTC. It is translated as CASSLWSGGAYEQFF.

V usage is TRBV5-1 and J usage is TRBJ2-5; TRBD1 matches 7 bases. The DNA end lines up better with TRBJ2-7; the J call may be wrong. The CDR3 runs 15 residues. CDR1 and CDR2 from the germline V gene are SGHRS and YFSETQ. DNA for the CDR3: TGCGCCAGCAGCCCAGGGGGTGGAGGTCTAAACGAGCAGTACTTC. This codes for CASSPGGGGLNEQYF.

V and J are TRBV7-3 and TRBJ2-3, with 10 bases aligning to TRBD2. Trimming at V came to 5 bases and at J to 4 bases, leaving 12 bases not matched to a gene. There are 17 residues in the CDR3. CDR1 and CDR2 from the germline V gene are SGHTA and FQGTGA. The CDR3 region is CASSAASGRYSPDTQYF. In nucleotides, the CDR3 is TGTGCCAGCAGCGCAGCTAGCGGGAGATATAGCCCAGATACGCAGTATTTT. The full variable domain, rest sourced from reference TRBV7-3 and TRBJ2-3, is GAGVSQTPSNKVTEKGKYVELRCDPISGHTALYWYRQSLGQGPEFLIYFQGTGAADDSGLPNDRFFAVRPEGSVSTLKIQRTERGDSAVYLCASSAASGRYSPDTQYFGPGTRLTVL.

The V and J genes are TRBV6-5 and TRBJ1-4; weak D call: TRBD1 (5 bases). V was cut by 5 bases and J by 8 bases, with 15 bases left in between. CDR1 is MNHEY, CDR2 SVGAGI, per germline. This CDR3 is 14 amino acids long. The CDR3: CASSETGGREKLFF. The CDR3 DNA follows: TGTGCCAGCAGTGAAACGGGGGGACGGGAAAAACTGTTTTTT.

The sample holds one count of this clone. The chain combines TRBV7-9 with TRBJ2-4; TRBD2 agrees at 7 bases. Germline CDR1 SEHNR, CDR2 FQNEAQ (reference sequence). With 1 base clipped from V and 7 bases from J, the junction kept 7 bases outside the gene matches. This CDR3 region has 15 residues. As DNA, the CDR3 is TGTGCCAGCAGCTTAGGAGCGGGGAGTTGGAACATTCAGTACTTC. It yields the protein CASSLGAGSWNIQYF.

V usage is TRBV9 and J usage is TRBJ1-2; D gene ambiguous. The length of the CDR3 is 12 residues. CDR1 SGDLS and CDR2 YYNGEE come from the germline V gene. The V and J ends lost 6 bases and 3 bases respectively, with 9 bases between them. As DNA, the CDR3 is TGTGCCAGCACCCGGCAGGACTATGGCTACACCTTC. It translates to CASTRQDYGYTF.

The rearrangement joins TRBV5-1 to TRBJ1-1, with D possibly TRBD1 on 6 matching bases. Trimming took off 7 bases at V and 4 bases at J, with 14 bases between the two ends. This CDR3 spans 13 amino acids. Germline assignment: CDR1 SGHRS and CDR2 YFSETQ. DNA for the CDR3: TGCGCCAGCTATTACGACAGGAGCACTGAAGCTTTCTTT. Amino acids: CASYYDRSTEAFF.

The chain uses TRBV7-2 and TRBJ1-6; the match to TRBD1 covers 7 bases. The CDR3 loop spans 14 amino acids. The ends lost 1 base at V and 13 bases at J; junction bases unmatched: 7. Germline V lookup: CDR1 SGHTA, CDR2 FQGNSA. This CDR3 reads CASSLDRGLVPLHF. CDR3 sequence (DNA): TGTGCCAGCAGCTTAGACAGGGGTTTAGTTCCCCTCCACTTT.

The rearrangement joins TRBV14 to TRBJ2-6; D unresolved. The CDR3 loop spans 17 amino acids. Trimming removed 0 bases from V and 4 bases from J, with 13 bases in between. Germline V gives CDR1 SGHDN, CDR2 FVKESK. DNA of the CDR3: TGTGCCAGCAGCCAAGATATTCGGTCCGCCGGGGCCAACGTCCTGACTTTC. Residues: CASSQDIRSAGANVLTF.